Reported below is one T cell receptor beta chain. Its antigen is undetermined. The sample comes from a study of T cell repertoires in cytomegalovirus infection. Study-wide context: From public TCR beta signatures came an indication of both CMV infection and matching HLA type. General study results and limits: Based on cumulative public TCR beta family frequency, carriers of CMV plus the relevant HLA were identified. Clonotypes of TCR beta that were HLA-C-restricted and CMV-specific dominated the ex vivo response.

In TCRdb, the reads were re-called with MiXCR into one record per CDR3 protein. Altogether 250,000 to 300,000 distinct CDR3 sequences are present, more than 20% being singletons, with the ten largest covering roughly 14%. CDR1 and CDR2 (germline): MNHEY, SVGAGI. Trimming pared 2 bases from V and 0 bases from J, leaving 4 bases between. The CDR3 covers 13 residues. Sequenced input: PBMCs. This rearrangement joins TRBV6-5 to TRBJ1-1; unclear D gene. The TCR originated in a human donor in good health (CMV status not recorded). Some clones in this sample may be carry-over from other donors' samples. The CDR3 reads CASSYQLNTEAFF. The CDR3 DNA is TGTGCCAGCAGTTACCAGCTGAACACTGAAGCTTTCTTT.